One T cell receptor beta chain is described in this entry. These data belong to a study of early T cells in non-severe SARS-CoV-2 infection. Individual cDNA molecules were tagged with unique molecular identifiers. MiXCR, applied by TCRdb to the 5' RACE reads, yields one record per CDR3 protein. Of about 97,000 distinct CDR3 sequences in the sample, less than 15% were seen once. The CDR3 extends over 16 amino acids. V was cut by 3 bases and J by 0 bases, with 12 bases left in between. Germline values: CDR1 MNHEY, CDR2 SVGEGT. Sequenced input: whole blood. V gene TRBV6-2 or TRBV6-3 combines with J gene TRBJ2-1, with D perhaps given as TRBD1 or TRBD2 (5 bases each). This sequence was found in an adult who was a healthcare worker with PCR-confirmed SARS-CoV-2 infection or an uninfected control (not recorded which). DNA of the CDR3: TGTGCCAGCAGTTATTTGAGGGGCGTCTCCTACAATGAGCAGTTCTTC. The encoded protein is CASSYLRGVSYNEQFF.